This T cell receptor beta chain emerged from a study of blood T cells in healthy people across ages. This clonotype was observed a few times. Combining a sample-barcoded 5' primer with a J-beta primer mix, a second PCR ran for roughly 7 to 12 cycles. One entry per CDR3 protein results from TCRdb running MiXCR on the 5' RACE reads. The sample records 1.2 million to 1.5 million distinct CDR3 sequences, approximately 60% being singletons. CDR3 size: 12 residues. V gave up 0 bases and J gave up 12 bases, with 7 bases separating them. CDR1 is SGDLS, CDR2 YYNGEE, per germline. This chain links TRBV9 with TRBJ2-6; a possible D gene is TRBD1 (6 bases). The sample comprised blood. The sequence was obtained from a man between 18 and 35 years old in good health. CDR3 sequence reads: CASSVEGGVLTF. In DNA form, the CDR3 reads TGTGCCAGCAGCGTAGAAGGGGGCGTCCTGACTTTC. Full variable domain (outside the CDR3, taken from reference TRBV9 and TRBJ2-6): DSGVTQTPKHLITATGQRVTLRCSPRSGDLSVYWYQQSLDQGLQFLIQYYNGEERAKGNILERFSAQQFPDLHSELNLSSLELGDSALYFCASSVEGGVLTFGAGSRLTVL.